These 25 T cell receptor beta chains share one sample of origin, sequenced in a study of T-cell reconstitution after alpha-beta-depleted transplantation in children. This sample's TCRbeta library carried unique molecular identifier barcodes. MiXCR, applied by TCRdb to the PCR reads, yields one record per CDR3 protein. The sample holds a few hundred thousand distinct CDR3 sequences, about 26% seen once. Material: PBMCs, obtained before TCRalphabeta/CD19-depleted stem cell transplant. These receptors all come from a girl aged 2 to 9 with Fanconi anemia, due to receive a stem cell transplant.

This clonotype was detected many times. The genes are TRBV6-5 and TRBJ2-7; unclear D gene. The CDR3 runs 14 residues. Trimming removed 3 bases from V and 4 bases from J, with 13 bases in between. Germline CDR1 reads MNHEY; CDR2 reads SVGAGI. CDR3 amino acids: CASSYSQAPYEQYF. In DNA form, the CDR3 reads TGTGCCAGCAGTTATTCTCAGGCCCCTTACGAGCAGTACTTC.

CDR3 in amino acids: CASCRGPAGADTQYF. In DNA form, the CDR3 reads TGTGCCAGTTGCCGGGGACCTGCTGGGGCAGATACGCAGTATTTT. The V and J genes are TRBV27 and TRBJ2-3, with D perhaps given as TRBD1 or TRBD2 (5 bases each). The length of the CDR3 is 15 residues. Trimming stripped 9 bases from V and 4 bases from J, with 20 bases between. CDR1 is MNHEY, CDR2 SMNVEV, per germline (reference sequence).

This sequence joins TRBV4-2 and TRBJ2-6; tentatively, D is TRBD1 (6 bases). This CDR3 region has 15 residues. V lost 2 bases, J lost 4 bases, and 9 bases lay in between. Germline V CDR1 and CDR2: LGHNA, YNFKEQ. CDR3: CASSQQGQGANVLTF. CDR3 bases: TGTGCCAGCAGCCAACAGGGGCAAGGGGCCAACGTCCTGACTTTC.

This clonotype has more than one count but fewer than ten. The chain carries TRBV29-1 and TRBJ2-7, with D maybe TRBD1 (5 bases). V shed 5 bases and J shed 5 bases, with 16 bases lying between them. The CDR3 runs 13 residues. CDR1 and CDR2 (germline): SQVTM, ANQGSEA. CDR3 protein: CSVLWGHRDEQYF. CDR3 in DNA: TGCAGCGTTCTGTGGGGCCATAGGGACGAGCAGTACTTC.

The gene calls are TRBV20-1 and TRBJ2-1; D perhaps matches TRBD2 (5 bases). The V and J ends lost 0 bases and 1 base respectively, with 16 bases between them. The CDR3 contains 17 residues. The germline gives CDR1 DFQATT, CDR2 SNEGSKA (reference sequence). In nucleotides, the CDR3 is TGCAGTGCTAGAGACCATCGGGCTAGCAGGTCCTACAATGAGCAGTTCTTC. It codes for CSARDHRASRSYNEQFF.

This clonotype showed up just a few times. The J gene is TRBJ2-1, the V gene TRBV5-1; perhaps TRBD2 as D (5 bases). Germline CDR1 and CDR2: SGHRS and YFSETQ. Trimming cost V 2 bases and J 4 bases, with 16 bases left between them. CDR3 length: 16 residues. CDR3 region: CASSFYGVMSYNEQFF. The CDR3, as DNA: TGCGCCAGCAGCTTCTACGGGGTAATGTCGTACAATGAGCAGTTCTTC.

This clonotype has at least ten counts. This chain joins TRBV27 and TRBJ2-7, with 10 bases fitting TRBD2. The junction had 6 bases not matched to a gene; V was cut back by 5 bases and J by 2 bases. The CDR3 consists of 15 residues. CDR1 and CDR2 (germline): MNHEY, SMNVEV (reference sequence). The CDR3 loop reads CASSLDGTSAYEQYF. The CDR3 DNA reads TGTGCCAGCAGTCTTGATGGGACTAGCGCCTACGAGCAGTACTTC.

This clonotype was found a few times. The J gene is TRBJ1-1, the V gene TRBV20-1; a weak D match, TRBD1 (6 bases). The V and J ends lost 6 bases and 0 bases respectively, with 11 bases between them. The germline V gene has CDR1 DFQATT and CDR2 SNEGSKA (reference sequence). The CDR3 runs 13 residues. The CDR3 region has the DNA TGCAGTGCCGCCCACAGGGTGAACACTGAAGCTTTCTTT. Translation gives CSAAHRVNTEAFF.

The chain recombines TRBV29-1 with TRBJ2-3, with TRBD1 matching 10 bases. This CDR3 is 14 amino acids long. The germline V gene encodes CDR1 SQVTM and CDR2 ANQGSEA. The CDR3 region is CRGTGTGDTDTQYF. CDR3 sequence (DNA): TGCAGAGGTACCGGGACAGGGGACACAGATACGCAGTATTTT.

The chain employs TRBV29-1 and TRBJ2-1; TRBD2 is a possible D gene (6 bases). This CDR3 is 13 amino acids long. CDR1 SQVTM and CDR2 ANQGSEA come from the germline V gene. The ends were cut back, 6 bases at V and 3 bases at J, with 12 bases in the middle. The chain's CDR3 is CSVVTGVYNEQFF. The CDR3 DNA reads TGCAGCGTAGTGACGGGAGTCTACAATGAGCAGTTCTTC.

This chain joins TRBV15 and TRBJ1-6, with 9 bases identical to TRBD1. The length of the CDR3 is 15 residues. In germline, CDR1 is LNHNV, CDR2 YYDKDF (reference sequence). The V gene end was trimmed by 5 bases and the J gene end by 14 bases; junction bases not matched to a gene: 13. DNA for the CDR3: TGTGCCACCAGCGCCCCGGGACAGGGATTGTCTTCCCTCCACTTT. Translation: CATSAPGQGLSSLHF.

The sample holds many counts of this clonotype. The chain is built from TRBV7-7 and TRBJ2-5; TRBD2 might be the D (5 bases). CDR1 and CDR2 from the germline V gene are SSHAT and FNYEAQ (reference sequence). Trimming shortened V by 2 bases and J by 4 bases, and 8 bases separated the two germline ends. This CDR3 contains 13 residues. In DNA, the CDR3 is TGTGCCAGCAGCTTATTAGGGAGAGAGACCCAGTACTTC. This codes for CASSLLGRETQYF.

The genes are TRBV11-2 and TRBJ2-1; 8 bases match TRBD2. Germline V gives CDR1 SGHAT, CDR2 FQNNGV. CDR3 length: 18 amino acids. The V segment lost 2 bases and the J segment 0 bases; nucleotides outside the gene matches: 9. The CDR3 nucleotides read TGTGCCAGCAGCTTAAGCCGGCTAGCGGGCGTCTCCTACAATGAGCAGTTCTTC. This gives the protein CASSLSRLAGVSYNEQFF.

This clonotype was detected once. One base away lies a much larger clone, so this may be a sequencing read error. The chain joins TRBV15 to TRBJ1-5; D gene unclear. Germline assignment: CDR1 LNHNV and CDR2 YYDKDF (reference sequence). Trimming cost V 0 bases and J 7 bases, with 4 bases left between them. This CDR3 is built from 12 residues. The CDR3 DNA is TGTGCCACCAGCAGAGATAGGCAGCCCCAGCATTTT. Its translation is CATSRDRQPQHF. The full variable domain, rest sourced from reference TRBV15 and TRBJ1-5, is DAMVIQNPRYQVTQFGKPVTLSCSQTLNHNVMYWYQQKSSQAPKLLFHYYDKDFNNEADTPDNFQSRRPNTSFCFLDIRSPGLGDTAMYLCATSRDRQPQHFGDGTRLSIL.

This clonotype was counted many times. The V gene is TRBV6-5, the J gene TRBJ2-7, with D perhaps TRBD1 (6 bases). Germline V lookup: CDR1 MNHEY, CDR2 SVGAGI. The CDR3 extends over 16 amino acids. V was shortened by 4 bases and J by 1 base, with 17 bases between the two germline ends. The CDR3 protein is CASSSLGHVLSYEQYF. The CDR3, as DNA: TGTGCCAGCAGTTCCTTGGGACATGTTTTATCCTACGAGCAGTACTTC.

In its sample, this clonotype was seen many times. The chain joins TRBV29-1 to TRBJ2-1; D not certain. Deletions cut 2 bases from V and 6 bases from J, with 11 bases between. The CDR3 runs to 13 residues. In germline, CDR1 is SQVTM, CDR2 ANQGSEA. CDR3 nucleotide sequence: TGCAGCGTTGAAACTAACCCGTTCAATGAGCAGTTCTTC. It is translated as CSVETNPFNEQFF.

This clonotype has a count of ten or more. DNA for the CDR3: TGTGCCAGCAGTGCCCCAACAGGGGCCGGAGTCAATGAGCAGTTCTTC. Translation gives CASSAPTGAGVNEQFF. V is TRBV6-6 and J is TRBJ2-1; 7 bases match TRBD1. CDR1 and CDR2 from the germline V gene are MNHNY and SVGAGI (reference sequence). J lost 6 bases, V lost 5 bases, and 13 bases had no gene match. This CDR3 has 16 amino acids.

This clonotype was detected ten times or more. The chain is built from TRBV29-1 and TRBJ1-2; the D gene is possibly TRBD1 (5 bases). V lost 5 bases and J 8 bases, leaving 12 bases between the germline ends. Per the germline V gene, CDR1 is SQVTM and CDR2 is ANQGSEA. This CDR3 region has 11 residues. The CDR3 bases are TGCAGCGTTTGGGGGGTATCCGGCTACACCTTC. Translation: CSVWGVSGYTF.

In this sample, this clonotype turned up a few times. The gene calls are TRBV6-4 and TRBJ1-4, with unresolved D. Trimming removed 6 bases from V and 13 bases from J, with 15 bases in between. This CDR3 has 12 residues. Germline V gene lookup returns CDR1 MRHNA and CDR2 SNTAGT. The CDR3 is CASRSVRLILFF. The CDR3 bases are TGTGCCAGCAGATCTGTCCGACTGATACTGTTTTTT.

The chain employs TRBV7-9 and TRBJ2-3, with D uncertain. The CDR3 has 14 residues. Germline CDR1 is SEHNR and CDR2 is FQNEAQ (reference sequence). V was clipped by 3 bases and J by 0 bases, with 7 bases between them. The CDR3 protein is CASSFLASTDTQYF. The CDR3 DNA reads as TGTGCCAGCAGCTTTTTGGCTAGCACAGATACGCAGTATTTT. Drawing the rest from reference TRBV7-9 and TRBJ2-3, the complete variable domain is DTGVSQNPRHKITKRGQNVTFRCDPISEHNRLYWYRQTLGQGPEFLTYFQNEAQLEKSRLLSDRFSAERPKGSFSTLEIQRTEQGDSAMYLCASSFLASTDTQYFGPGTRLTVL.

The rearrangement joins TRBV20-1 to TRBJ2-5; TRBD2 agrees at 9 bases. V gave up 0 bases and J gave up 5 bases; unmatched junction bases: 4. The CDR3 is 14 amino acids. The germline gives CDR1 DFQATT, CDR2 SNEGSKA (reference sequence). The CDR3 loop reads CSAREAGGPETQYF. CDR3 sequence (DNA): TGCAGTGCTAGAGAGGCGGGAGGGCCGGAGACCCAGTACTTC.

This clonotype was seen many times. The rearrangement links TRBV20-1 to TRBJ2-7, with TRBD1 matching over 9 bases. The trim removed 1 base at V and 0 bases at J, leaving 7 bases unmatched. CDR1 is DFQATT, CDR2 SNEGSKA, per germline (reference sequence). CDR3 size: 16 residues. The CDR3 loop reads CSARVNRGQGSYEQYF. CDR3 DNA sequence: TGCAGTGCTAGAGTTAATAGGGGACAGGGCTCCTACGAGCAGTACTTC.

This clonotype was seen just once. The chain carries TRBV6-2 or TRBV6-3 and TRBJ2-1, with D possibly matching TRBD2 (6 bases). The V end lost 0 bases, the J end lost 7 bases, and 13 bases lay between the germline ends. The CDR3 runs to 15 residues. The germline V gene has CDR1 MNHEY and CDR2 SVGEGT. CDR3 nucleotide sequence: TGTGCCAGCAGTTACTCTAGCGGCCTAGTAAATGAGCAGTTCTTC. It yields the protein CASSYSSGLVNEQFF.

This clonotype was counted at least ten times. The chain couples TRBV12-3 or TRBV12-4 to TRBJ1-1, with TRBD1 identical over 7 bases. This CDR3 comprises 12 residues. V lost 6 bases and J lost 10; bases outside the gene matches: 8. CDR3: CASSPWTGGAFF. The DNA for the CDR3 is TGTGCCAGCAGCCCCTGGACAGGTGGAGCTTTCTTT.

In this sample, this clonotype turned up many times. The gene calls are TRBV6-1 and TRBJ2-6; a weak D match, TRBD2 (5 bases). The CDR3 covers 15 residues. Germline V gene data show CDR1 as MNHNS and CDR2 as SASEGT. V shed 5 bases and J shed 0 bases, with 8 bases lying between them. In DNA, the CDR3 is TGTGCCAGCAGTCGTGGGAGCTCTGGGGCCAACGTCCTGACTTTC. Translating it yields CASSRGSSGANVLTF.